Described below is a single TCR beta chain sequence and its context. Antigen unknown. Sequenced by immunoSEQ multiplex PCR; TCRdb stores in-frame clones only, minus some. The profile shows roughly 2,500,000 clones, approximately 93% of them singletons. These data come from a study of shared clonotypes between healthy human individuals. About the study: Per-donor plates numbered three CD4 naive, three CD4 memory, two CD8 naive and one CD8 memory. Study results and caveats: Few donors restricted represented genetic and exposure-history diversity.

CDR3 size: 14 residues. V was cut by 5 bases and J by 0 bases, with 8 bases left in between. CDR1 LNHNV and CDR2 YYDKDF come from the germline V gene (reference sequence). The investigators split CD4+ cells into a CD45RA+ naive subset and a CD45RA-negative memory subset. V gene TRBV15 combines with J gene TRBJ2-4, with a tentative D call TRBD2 (5 bases). This clonotype was sampled from a man aged 18 to 35 in good health. Some clones in this sample may be carry-over from other donors' samples. Material for sequencing was naive CD4+ T cells from PBMCs. Subset denoted: CD45RA+ positively selected. CDR3 protein: CATSRDLAKNIQYF. CDR3 in DNA: TGTGCCACCAGCCGGGATTTAGCCAAAAACATTCAGTACTTC. Supplemented by reference TRBV15 and TRBJ2-4, the full variable domain reads DAMVIQNPRYQVTQFGKPVTLSCSQTLNHNVMYWYQQKSSQAPKLLFHYYDKDFNNEADTPDNFQSRRPNTSFCFLDIRSPGLGDTAMYLCATSRDLAKNIQYFGAGTRLSVL.